This TCR beta chain originates from a study of T cell changes during pregnancy in multiple sclerosis. V shed 4 bases, J shed 4 bases, and the junction held 13 bases outside the gene matches. The CDR3 runs 16 residues. Germline CDR1 SEHNR, CDR2 FQNEAQ (reference sequence). This clone was seen once. Data came from immunoSEQ multiplex PCR; TCRdb stores just in-frame clones and leaves some out. Of 27,000 or so clones listed, 85% to 90% are singletons. The sample consisted of CD8+ T cells from peripheral blood mononuclear cells, taken in the second trimester of pregnancy. This TCR derives from a female donor with multiple sclerosis, enrolled in a pregnancy study. The rearrangement uses TRBV7-9 and TRBJ2-7; 7 bases are shared with TRBD1. CDR3 amino acids: CASSSAGGQEDYEQYF. CDR3 in DNA: TGTGCCAGCAGCTCCGCAGGCGGACAGGAGGATTACGAGCAGTACTTC.